The clone carrying this T cell receptor (beta chain) was detected only once. These data come from a study of lymphopenia after photon versus proton radiotherapy. Profiling relied on immunoSEQ multiplex PCR, and the TCRdb table lists in-frame clones only, not all of them. The table includes 35,000 to 40,000 clones, 85% detected once. This specimen consisted of peripheral blood, obtained from a patient treated with photon-based radiotherapy. This receptor was identified in a man aged 45 to 65 with gastric cancer.

In DNA, the CDR3 is TGTGCCAGCAGCTTAGGGCGGATTAGCAATCAGCCCCAGCATTTT. Translation: CASSLGRISNQPQHF. The rearrangement uses TRBV7-8 and TRBJ1-5; D is unclear. The CDR3 is made up of 15 amino acids. Germline V gives CDR1 SGHVS, CDR2 FQNEAQ. Trimming took 1 base from V and 0 from J, leaving 7 bases between them. Supplemented by reference TRBV7-8 and TRBJ1-5, the full variable domain reads GAGVSQSPRYKVAKRGQDVALRCDPISGHVSLFWYQQALGQGPEFLTYFQNEAQLDKSGLPSDRFFAERPEGSVSTLKIQRTQQEDSAVYLCASSLGRISNQPQHFGDGTRLSIL.